A single TCR beta chain is shown here with its context. Generated by immunoSEQ multiplex PCR, the TCRdb table keeps only in-frame clones and is missing some. The table has 140,000 to 150,000 clones, around 91% seen once. This sample was taken from a study of T cell responses to AZD1222 COVID-19 vaccine. The sequence came from an adult in good health. The input for sequencing was peripheral blood, taken on day 0 of AZD1222 vaccination.

The CDR3 loop reads CSGTLGARGIQYF. CDR3 bases: TGCAGCGGGACCCTGGGGGCCAGGGGCATTCAGTACTTC. The V and J genes are TRBV29-1 and TRBJ2-4; TRBD1 might be the D (6 bases). Germline CDR1 and CDR2: SQVTM and ANQGSEA. V was cut by 7 bases and J by 9 bases, with 19 bases left in between. The CDR3 contains 13 residues.